The sequence of this T cell receptor beta chain was determined in a study of T cell responses to AZD1222 COVID-19 vaccine. V was cut by 6 bases and J by 3 bases, with 14 bases left in between. Germline V gene data show CDR1 as SGHTA and CDR2 as FQGNSA. This CDR3 comprises 15 residues. Using immunoSEQ multiplex PCR, the repertoire was profiled, and TCRdb retains in-frame clones only, with some absent. The sample lists approximately 180,000 clones, about nine tenths seen once, with about 3% in the top ten. The source material was peripheral blood, sampled on day 0 of AZD1222 vaccination. The clonotype was recovered from an adult in good health. V gene TRBV7-2 combines with J gene TRBJ1-4; no firm D call. The CDR3 loop is CASSKGFGSNEKLFF. The CDR3 DNA reads as TGTGCCAGCAGTAAGGGCTTTGGCTCTAATGAAAAACTGTTTTTT.